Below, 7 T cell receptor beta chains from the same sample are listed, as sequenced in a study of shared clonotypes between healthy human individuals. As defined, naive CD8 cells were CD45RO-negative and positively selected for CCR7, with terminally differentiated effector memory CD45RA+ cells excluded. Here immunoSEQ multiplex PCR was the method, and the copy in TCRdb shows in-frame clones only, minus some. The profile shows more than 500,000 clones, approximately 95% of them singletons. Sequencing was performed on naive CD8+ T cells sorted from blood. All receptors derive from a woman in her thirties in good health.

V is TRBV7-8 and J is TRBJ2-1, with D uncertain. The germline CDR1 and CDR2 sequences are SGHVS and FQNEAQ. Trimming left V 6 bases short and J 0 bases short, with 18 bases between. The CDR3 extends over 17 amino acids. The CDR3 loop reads CASSKDWNKSSYNEQFF. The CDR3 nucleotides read TGTGCCAGCAGTAAAGACTGGAACAAAAGCTCCTACAATGAGCAGTTCTTC.

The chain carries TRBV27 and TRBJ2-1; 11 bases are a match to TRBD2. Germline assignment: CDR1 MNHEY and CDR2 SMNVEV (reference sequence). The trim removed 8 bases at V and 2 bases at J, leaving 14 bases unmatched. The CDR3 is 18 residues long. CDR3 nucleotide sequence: TGTGCCAGCGCCTCACTAGCGGGAGCTAGTATTCCCTACAATGAGCAGTTCTTC. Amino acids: CASASLAGASIPYNEQFF.

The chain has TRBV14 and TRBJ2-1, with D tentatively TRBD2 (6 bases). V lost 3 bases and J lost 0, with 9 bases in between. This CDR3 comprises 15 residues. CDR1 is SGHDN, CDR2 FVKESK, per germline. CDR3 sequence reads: CASSHLGGSYNEQFF. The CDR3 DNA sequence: TGTGCCAGCAGCCACTTGGGGGGCTCCTACAATGAGCAGTTCTTC.

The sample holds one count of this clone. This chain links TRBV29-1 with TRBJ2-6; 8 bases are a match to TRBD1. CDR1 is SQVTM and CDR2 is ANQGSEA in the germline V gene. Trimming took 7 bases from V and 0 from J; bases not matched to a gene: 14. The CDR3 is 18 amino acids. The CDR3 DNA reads TGCAGCGCCCTACTGACAGGGGTCCCCCGCTCTGGGGCCAACGTCCTGACTTTC. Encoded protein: CSALLTGVPRSGANVLTF.

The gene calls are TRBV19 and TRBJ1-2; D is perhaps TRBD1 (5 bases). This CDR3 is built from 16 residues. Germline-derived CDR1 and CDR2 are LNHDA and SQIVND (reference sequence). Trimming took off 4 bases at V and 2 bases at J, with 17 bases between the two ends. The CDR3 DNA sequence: TGTGCCAGTAGTACTACCACATTGGGACCGAACTATGGCTACACCTTC. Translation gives CASSTTTLGPNYGYTF.

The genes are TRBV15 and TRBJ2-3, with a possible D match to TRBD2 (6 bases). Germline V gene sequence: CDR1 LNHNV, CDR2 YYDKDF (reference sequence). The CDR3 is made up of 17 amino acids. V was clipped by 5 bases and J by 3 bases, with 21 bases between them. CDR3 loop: CATSPQGSGSVTDTQYF. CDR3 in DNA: TGTGCCACCAGCCCTCAAGGTAGCGGATCTGTTACAGATACGCAGTATTTT.

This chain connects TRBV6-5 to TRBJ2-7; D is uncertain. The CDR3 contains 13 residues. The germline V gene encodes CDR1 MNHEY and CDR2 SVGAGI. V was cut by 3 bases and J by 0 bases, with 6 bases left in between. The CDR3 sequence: CASSYIASYEQYF. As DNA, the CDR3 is TGTGCCAGCAGTTATATCGCCTCCTACGAGCAGTACTTC.